This T cell receptor beta chain comes out of a study of T cell responses to AZD1222 COVID-19 vaccine (dated by TCRdb to the early 2020s). Notes on the research overall: AZD1222 recipients with second doses at about 4 weeks or about 12 weeks were pooled, because spike-specific TCR depth and breadth did not differ between schedules. TCR sequencing was performed for 230 to 250 trial participants, of whom about 200 were given two doses of AZD1222 and approximately 25 were given two doses of MenACWY control vaccine. Trial participants were enrolled by age into subgroups of 18-55, 56-69 and 70-plus years, and around 140, 26 and 57 TCR-sequenced participants, respectively, were included in these subgroups.

Trimming at the junction amounts to 2 bases on V and 1 base on J, and the germline ends lie 20 bases apart. There are 18 amino acids in the CDR3, from cysteine to phenylalanine inclusive. The entry retains the CDR3 DNA only, 54 bases that are in frame from base 1. Based on the germline V gene, the CDR1 and CDR2 sequences are MDHEN and SYDVKM. The time point label, as the study defines it: baseline before first vaccination. Vaccinee samples came from UK trials COV001 and COV002, including a single-blind randomized controlled phase 2/3 trial of AZD1222 (ChAdOx1 nCoV-19) in healthy adults. For TCRbeta chain sequencing, PBMC samples were collected from trial participants at day 0 and at day 28 after the second dose. The study at large found these results: Conclusions about previously exposed vaccinees were limited because only five to seven AZD1222 recipients were SARS-CoV-2 seropositive at baseline. Participants were mostly white British, with more females than males. The authors suggested clonal diversity may have been underestimated. Reportedly, almost half of the unique spike-specific TCRs recognized epitopes lying outside the regions that are mutated in the B.1.351 and B.1.1.7 variants. The vaccine-associated CD4 TCRs covered the entire spike protein, and the dominant responses fell in regions 160-218 and 743-854. In the small 56-69-year group, the increase in depth fell short of significance, most likely because of low power. Because no samples from the day 14 peak response were available, repertoires could be characterized only after the peak T cell response. Spike-specific TCR breadth and depth rose significantly after two AZD1222 doses compared with day 0 and with MenACWY recipients.

Note on this clone: The clone's antigen remains unknown. There are no base qualities to consult, and no much larger clone falls within one base.

The CDR3 regions of human TCRbeta chains were analyzed by immunosequencing. From the authors' description of their analysis: TCRs in the repertoires were matched against a reference library of SARS-CoV-2-specific TCRs that had been generated with the MIRA antigen-specificity platform. Breadth was defined as the fraction of unique TCRs that were SARS-CoV-2-associated, and depth was defined as the fraction of total T cells that were SARS-CoV-2-associated. Each spike-specific TCR was assigned to its reactive spike region and to a CD4 or CD8 class using the MIRA data. Log10-transformed breadth and depth values were compared by one-way ANOVA with Sidak's multiple comparisons tests. The source is immuneACCESS, and TCRdb retained only in-frame sequences with V and J called. Part of the clones is not carried over; for the studies checked, unresolved V genes explain less than half of this, and the remainder is unexplained. The V and J calls and the clone size are those of that table, but D and trimming were determined from the DNA. The sample includes 55,000 to 65,000 clones, with approximately 85% observed a single time. Of the sample, over 13% is held by the ten largest clones.

The V gene is TRBV28 and the J gene is TRBJ1-1; D gene: possibly TRBD1, on 5 matching bases. Sample: peripheral blood, taken on day 0 of AZD1222 vaccination. The receptor was isolated from an adult in good health. The CDR3 protein: CASSLGHLGAPWNTEAFF. The sequenced DNA: TGTGCCAGCAGTTTAGGACACCTCGGGGCACCATGGAACACTGAAGCTTTCTTT.